The clone carrying this T cell receptor (beta chain) was found a few times. Its antigen is not identified. This sample stems from a study of T cells after yellow fever vaccination. Whole-study findings and limits: Among primary-vaccination clones, most reappeared after the booster, at approximately 97% for CD4 and 85% to 90% for CD8.

V was pared by 0 bases and J by 5 bases, with 13 bases of the junction left unmatched. The CDR3 consists of 17 residues. Per the germline V gene, CDR1 is SGHTS and CDR2 is YDEGEE. TCRdb reprocessed the 5' RACE reads via MiXCR and lists one record per CDR3 protein. The table shows 300,000 or so distinct CDR3 sequences, with 10% to 15% occurring only once. This clonotype originated in a man between 25 and 39 years old who received the YFV17D yellow fever vaccine. V usage is TRBV5-8 and J usage is TRBJ2-5; 7 bases align to TRBD2. Source: CD4+ T cells sorted from PBMCs, taken 45 days after the yellow fever booster vaccination. CDR3 sequence (DNA): TGTGCCAGCAGCTTGGCCGTTGTAGCGGGCCGGAAGGAGACCCAGTACTTC. Translated: CASSLAVVAGRKETQYF.